The 3 T cell receptor beta chains reported below all come from one sample, sequenced in a study of CD8 T cells in Susac syndrome. RNA was extracted with the RNeasy kit, and a quantity of roughly 0.5 to 1 ug was reverse transcribed using random hexamers. TCRdb re-called the immunoSEQ multiplex PCR reads with MiXCR, one entry per CDR3 protein. This table has around 79,000 distinct CDR3 sequences, roughly 94% appearing once. Source material: CD8+ T cells from PBMCs. These receptors were obtained from a human donor with Susac syndrome.

The chain uses TRBV3-1 and TRBJ2-2; 10 nucleotides align to TRBD2. V lost 4 bases, J lost 0 bases, and 11 bases stayed unmatched. This CDR3 has 19 amino acids. Germline V lookup: CDR1 LGHDT, CDR2 YNNKEL (reference sequence). The CDR3 region has the DNA TGTGCCAGCAGCCTTATCAGGACTAGCGGCGATGCGAACACCGGGGAGCTGTTTTTT. It encodes CASSLIRTSGDANTGELFF.

V and J are TRBV12-3 or TRBV12-4 and TRBJ1-1; 10 bases agree with TRBD1. This CDR3 region has 12 residues. The V segment lost 10 bases and the J segment 10 bases; nucleotides outside the gene matches: 9. CDR3 sequence: CATRTGGRGAFF. The CDR3 DNA reads TGTGCCACCCGGACAGGGGGAAGAGGAGCTTTCTTT.

The chain links TRBV11-2 to TRBJ2-3; D could derive from TRBD1 or TRBD2 (5 bases each). Germline values: CDR1 SGHAT, CDR2 FQNNGV. This CDR3 has 13 amino acids. Trimming took 4 bases from V and 1 from J, leaving 6 bases between them. CDR3 bases: TGTGCCAGCAGCTCGGGACGCACAGATACGCAGTATTTT. Translated: CASSSGRTDTQYF. The variable domain in full, completed from reference TRBV11-2 and TRBJ2-3, reads EAGVAQSPRYKIIEKRQSVAFWCNPISGHATLYWYQQILGQGPKLLIQFQNNGVVDDSQLPKDRFSAERLKGVDSTLKIQPAKLEDSAVYLCASSSGRTDTQYFGPGTRLTVL.